The 14 T cell receptor beta chains presented below share a single source sample, sequenced in a study of monozygotic twins with inflammatory bowel disease. TCRdb re-analyzed the 5' RACE reads; it lists each CDR3 protein once, without DNA. The ten top clones account for 5.6%, within a sample of fewer than 400,000 distinct CDR3 sequences. Sequenced: blood. The receptor source for this set is a human donor with ulcerative colitis or Crohn's disease, or a healthy co-twin of an affected twin (not recorded which).

CDR3 residues: CASSLVGQGASNEQFF. J is TRBJ2-1 and V is TRBV5-1; TCRdb gives TRBD1 as the D gene, but with no DNA this cannot be confirmed. The CDR3 is 16 amino acids. Germline V CDR1 and CDR2: SGHRS, YFSETQ.

V gene TRBV7-8 combines with J gene TRBJ1-1; as DNA is missing, the TRBD1 call by TCRdb cannot be tested. The V gene's germline CDR1 is SGHVS and CDR2 FQNEAQ. The CDR3 loop spans 15 amino acids. This CDR3 reads CASSLVEQGVTEAFF.

V and J are TRBV11-1 and TRBJ2-1; TCRdb returns TRBD2, unconfirmable since there is no DNA. The CDR3 length is 19 residues. Germline CDR1 is SGHAT and CDR2 is FQDESV (reference sequence). The CDR3 loop is CASSLLAGIYGQSYNEQFF.

The rearrangement links TRBV7-2 to TRBJ1-3; TCRdb indicates TRBD1, and absent DNA this call remains unverified. Germline V gene data show CDR1 as SGHTA and CDR2 as FQGNSA. The length of the CDR3 is 17 residues. The chain's CDR3 is CASSRGAALSSGNTIYF.

The CDR3 reads CAWNGQGLYGYTF. The V call is TRBV30, the J call TRBJ1-2; absent DNA, TCRdb's TRBD1 call cannot be checked. Germline V gene sequence: CDR1 GTSNPN, CDR2 SVGIG (reference sequence). This CDR3 has 13 residues.

The gene calls are TRBV29-1 and TRBJ2-3; TCRdb designates TRBD1, a call that cannot be tested without DNA. This CDR3 spans 14 amino acids. The V gene's germline CDR1 is SQVTM and CDR2 ANQGSEA. The CDR3 loop is CSVGVTGGTDTQYF.

The J gene is TRBJ1-5, the V gene TRBV27. Germline V gene lookup returns CDR1 MNHEY and CDR2 SMNVEV (reference sequence). The CDR3 has 14 amino acids. The CDR3 is CASSLDRSNQPQHF.

This chain uses TRBV14 with TRBJ2-1; TCRdb returns TRBD1, unconfirmable since there is no DNA. Germline V lookup: CDR1 SGHDN, CDR2 FVKESK. There are 16 residues in the CDR3. The CDR3 region is CASSAPGTGGYNEQFF.

V is TRBV20-1 and J is TRBJ1-2; as DNA is missing, the TRBD1 call by TCRdb cannot be tested. Germline loops: CDR1 DFQATT, CDR2 SNEGSKA (reference sequence). The CDR3 length is 13 residues. CDR3: CSARDERGNGYTF.

The rearrangement links TRBV14 to TRBJ2-7; TCRdb indicates TRBD1, and absent DNA this call remains unverified. The length of the CDR3 is 16 residues. Germline V gene data show CDR1 as SGHDN and CDR2 as FVKESK. The CDR3: CASSQGQGHRTYEQYF.

This rearrangement joins TRBV29-1 to TRBJ2-7; checking the TCRdb D call of TRBD1 is not possible without DNA. Germline V gene sequence: CDR1 SQVTM, CDR2 ANQGSEA. The CDR3 extends over 14 amino acids. CDR3 region: CSENTGTPLYEQYF.

The chain uses TRBV6-1 and TRBJ1-5; TCRdb selects TRBD1, and the lack of DNA leaves this call unchecked. Germline CDR1 is MNHNS and CDR2 is SASEGT. This CDR3 is built from 15 residues. The CDR3 sequence is CASSPGQGVFQPQHF.

This sequence joins TRBV15 and TRBJ2-3; the TRBD2 assignment by TCRdb is unverifiable without DNA. This CDR3 is 17 amino acids long. Germline CDR1 reads LNHNV; CDR2 reads YYDKDF (reference sequence). CDR3 sequence reads: CATSRFGLAGSTDTQYF.

The chain combines TRBV7-2 with TRBJ1-2; TCRdb's D call of TRBD1 is untestable without DNA. Germline-derived CDR1 and CDR2 are SGHTA and FQGNSA. The CDR3 is made up of 16 amino acids. The CDR3 protein is CASSQPGQGLLYGYTF.